Presented here are 5 T cell receptor beta chains from one specimen sequenced in a study of blood T cell repertoires in COVID-19. TCRdb's copy holds only in-frame clones and misses some; the assay was immunoSEQ multiplex PCR. The table lists roughly 57,000 clones, over 70% of them singletons. Sequencing used peripheral blood. Source of these receptors: a woman in her seventies with acute or convalescent COVID-19.

V is TRBV2 and J is TRBJ2-7; no definite D call. V was shortened by 2 bases and J by 4 bases, with 6 bases between the two germline ends. The CDR3 is made up of 12 amino acids. The germline V gene has CDR1 SNHLY and CDR2 FYNNEI. This CDR3 reads CASSENRYEQYF. CDR3 coding DNA: TGTGCCAGCAGTGAAAACAGATACGAGCAGTACTTC.

V gene TRBV27 combines with J gene TRBJ1-6; D ambiguous. The germline V gene encodes CDR1 MNHEY and CDR2 SMNVEV (reference sequence). The CDR3 is 13 amino acids. In DNA, the CDR3 is TGTGGGGCGGGGAGGGATTATAATTCACCCCTCCACTTT. Amino acids: CGAGRDYNSPLHF.

The chain carries TRBV2 and TRBJ2-1; the D gene is possibly TRBD1 (6 bases). CDR1 SNHLY and CDR2 FYNNEI come from the germline V gene. The CDR3 loop spans 13 amino acids. Trimming left V 9 bases short and J 4 bases short, with 13 bases between. The CDR3 loop is CASMRGNYNEQFF. In DNA, the CDR3 is TGTGCCAGTATGAGGGGGAATTACAATGAGCAGTTCTTC.

The V gene is TRBV30, the J gene TRBJ1-2; D is possibly TRBD1 (6 bases). Looked up from germline, CDR1 is GTSNPN and CDR2 is SVGIG (reference sequence). CDR3 size: 12 residues. The V and J ends lost 0 bases and 5 bases respectively, with 7 bases between them. The CDR3: CAWSVQGYGYTF. CDR3 nucleotide sequence: TGTGCCTGGAGTGTACAGGGATATGGCTACACCTTC.

A few counts support this clone. The chain joins TRBV9 to TRBJ2-1, with TRBD2 matching 8 bases. The CDR3 loop spans 19 amino acids. V dropped 3 bases and J dropped 2; count of bases not matched to a gene: 16. Germline CDR1 reads SGDLS; CDR2 reads YYNGEE. In DNA form, the CDR3 reads TGTGCCAGCAGCGGCCTTGGGCTAGCGGGCCCGTTCCCCTACAATGAGCAGTTCTTC. Translation: CASSGLGLAGPFPYNEQFF.